Each of the 5 T cell receptor beta chains below was sequenced from the same sample in a study of shared clonotypes between healthy human individuals. Sequencing was performed with immunoSEQ multiplex PCR; in TCRdb, only in-frame clones are kept and a portion is missing. Of 900,000 to 1,200,000 clones in the sample, 70% to 80% were seen once. Sequencing input: memory CD4+ T cells from PBMCs. Subset indicated: CD45RA-negative fraction. The receptors here all came from a man between 18 and 29 years old in good health. Some clones in this sample may be carry-over from other donors' samples.

The V gene is TRBV19, the J gene TRBJ1-1; 8 nucleotides match TRBD1. Germline assignment: CDR1 LNHDA and CDR2 SQIVND (reference sequence). V was clipped by 3 bases and J by 10 bases; unmatched bases: 10. The CDR3 is 14 amino acids. This chain's CDR3 is CASSITGTGPRAFF. The CDR3 nucleotides are TGTGCCAGTAGTATCACCGGGACAGGCCCGAGAGCTTTCTTT.

As to this clone: One base away lies a much larger clone, so this may be a sequencing read error. The sample holds other DNA sequences that translate to the same CDR3. J is TRBJ2-3 and V is TRBV20-1; D unclear. Trimming stripped 1 base from V and 5 bases from J, with 4 bases between. The CDR3 sequence is 11 residues long. In germline, CDR1 is DFQATT, CDR2 SNEGSKA (reference sequence). The CDR3 reads CSARAGDTQYF. CDR3 bases: TGCAGTGCTAGAGCTGGAGATACGCAGTATTTT.

This rearrangement joins TRBV6-1 to TRBJ2-1; 10 bases fit TRBD2. Losses at the gene ends were 6 bases for V and 1 base for J; bases not matched to a gene: 12. Germline CDR1 MNHNS, CDR2 SASEGT. The length of the CDR3 is 18 residues. CDR3 residues: CASRERASGSESYNEQFF. CDR3 nucleotides: TGTGCCAGCAGAGAAAGGGCTAGCGGGAGTGAGTCCTACAATGAGCAGTTCTTC.

The chain is built from TRBV29-1 and TRBJ1-2; no clear D gene. Germline V CDR1 and CDR2: SQVTM, ANQGSEA. This CDR3 contains 12 residues. The V end was cut by 4 bases, the J end by 4 bases, with 10 bases between. The DNA of the CDR3 is TGCAGCGTTGGAGACGGACCCTATGGCTACACCTTC. It encodes CSVGDGPYGYTF.

On this clone itself: A far larger clone lies a single base away; this is likely a read error. The chain couples TRBV28 to TRBJ2-6; D gene unclear. Trimming removed 4 bases at V and 12 bases at J, with 19 bases between. Germline V gene data show CDR1 as MDHEN and CDR2 as SYDVKM. The CDR3 is 15 residues long. The CDR3 region has the DNA TGTGCCAGCAGTTCCCCCGGACGCGGTCGTAGCGTCCTGACTTTC. As protein: CASSSPGRGRSVLTF.